This T cell receptor (beta chain) comes out of a study of cytomegalovirus exposure and HLA in healthy donors. Study overall: In a later analysis, the roughly 120 validation repertoires were reported to have used the same platform as the approximately 700 first-cohort repertoires.

The repertoire was sequenced with immunoSEQ multiplex PCR; TCRdb's copy has only in-frame clones and lacks some. There are some 260,000 clones in the sample; about 90% occur only once, and about 12% lies in the top ten. V lost 4 bases and J 2 bases, leaving 15 bases between the germline ends. From germline, CDR1 is SGHAT and CDR2 FQNNGV. This CDR3 contains 16 residues. This clone was seen just once. What it binds is not known. Regarding the study as a whole: For most TCR sequences rarity was the rule, although some public TCRs occurred in many donors. Cytomegalovirus-associated TCR beta chains were listed, numbering 150 to 200.

V is TRBV11-2 and J is TRBJ2-1; possibly TRBD2 for D (5 bases). The clonotype originates from a young man in good health and CMV-seropositive. Sequencing input: PBMCs. CDR3 sequence reads: CASSSIGVTTYNEQFF. CDR3 DNA: TGTGCCAGCAGCTCGATCGGGGTAACCACCTACAATGAGCAGTTCTTC.